This T cell receptor (beta chain) was sequenced for a study of T cells in Graves' hyperthyroidism and ophthalmopathy. Points from the study as a whole: Researchers report that a 13 V-J model separated ophthalmopathy from stable hyperthyroidism. Prediction of ophthalmopathy progression came a median approximately 6.5 months pre-onset.

Germline V gene lookup returns CDR1 ENHRY and CDR2 SYGVKD. This CDR3 region has 15 residues. Trimming removed 0 bases at V and 2 bases at J, with 10 bases between. Regions amplified from RNA transcripts were the TCR beta CDR3 regions. The TCR CDR3 was amplified in a first-round RT-PCR using the HTBI primer set. TCRdb re-called the multiplex PCR reads through MiXCR, storing one row per CDR3 protein. The table shows under 800,000 distinct CDR3 sequences, with 14% occurring only once. Hyperthyroidism was newly diagnosed in patients aged 18 to 65 (duration under 2 months). In the case of this clonotype: Antigen unknown.

The V call is TRBV10-3, the J call TRBJ2-5; D is unclear. The sample consisted of blood. This TCR came from a woman aged 18 to 35 with Graves' hyperthyroidism. The CDR3 DNA is TGTGCCATCAGTGAGTCCCCGGCCAGGCAAGAGACCCAGTACTTC. This translates into CAISESPARQETQYF.